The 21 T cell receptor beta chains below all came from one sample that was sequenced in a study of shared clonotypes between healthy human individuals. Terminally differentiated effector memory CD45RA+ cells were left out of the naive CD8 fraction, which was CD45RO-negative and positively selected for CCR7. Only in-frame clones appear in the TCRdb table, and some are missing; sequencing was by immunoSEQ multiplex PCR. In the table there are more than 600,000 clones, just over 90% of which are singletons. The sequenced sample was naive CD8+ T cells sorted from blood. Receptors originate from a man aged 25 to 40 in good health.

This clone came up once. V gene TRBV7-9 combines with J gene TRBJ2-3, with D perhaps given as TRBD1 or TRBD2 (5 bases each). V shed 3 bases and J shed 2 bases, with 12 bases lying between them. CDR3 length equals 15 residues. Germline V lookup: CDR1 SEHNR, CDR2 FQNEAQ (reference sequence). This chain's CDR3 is CASSLGETHTDTQYF. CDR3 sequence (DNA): TGTGCCAGCAGCTTGGGGGAGACCCACACAGATACGCAGTATTTT.

This chain's CDR3 is CASSSPGQSFFYGYTF. Written as DNA, the CDR3 is TGTGCCAGCAGCTCGCCGGGACAGAGCTTCTTCTATGGCTACACCTTC. The chain combines TRBV11-2 with TRBJ1-2; 7 bases align to TRBD1. This CDR3 is 16 amino acids long. Per germline, CDR1 SGHAT and CDR2 FQNNGV. V shed 4 bases, J shed 4 bases, and the junction held 12 bases outside the gene matches. Variable domain in full (rest from reference TRBV11-2 and TRBJ1-2): EAGVAQSPRYKIIEKRQSVAFWCNPISGHATLYWYQQILGQGPKLLIQFQNNGVVDDSQLPKDRFSAERLKGVDSTLKIQPAKLEDSAVYLCASSSPGQSFFYGYTFGSGTRLTVV.

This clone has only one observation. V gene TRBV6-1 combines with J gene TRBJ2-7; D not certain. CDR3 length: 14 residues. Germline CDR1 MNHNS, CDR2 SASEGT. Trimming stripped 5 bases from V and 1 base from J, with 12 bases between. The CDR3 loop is CASSTFAGSYEQYF. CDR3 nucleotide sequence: TGTGCCAGCAGTACCTTTGCTGGGTCCTACGAGCAGTACTTC.

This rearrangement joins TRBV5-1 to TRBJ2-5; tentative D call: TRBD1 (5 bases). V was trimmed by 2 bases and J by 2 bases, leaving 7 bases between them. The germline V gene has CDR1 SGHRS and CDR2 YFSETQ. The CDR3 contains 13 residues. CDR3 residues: CASSFRQQETQYF. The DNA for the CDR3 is TGCGCCAGCAGCTTCAGACAGCAAGAGACCCAGTACTTC. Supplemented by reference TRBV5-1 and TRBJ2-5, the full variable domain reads KAGVTQTPRYLIKTRGQQVTLSCSPISGHRSVSWYQQTPGQGLQFLFEYFSETQRNKGNFPGRFSGRQFSNSRSEMNVSTLELGDSALYLCASSFRQQETQYFGPGTRLLVL.

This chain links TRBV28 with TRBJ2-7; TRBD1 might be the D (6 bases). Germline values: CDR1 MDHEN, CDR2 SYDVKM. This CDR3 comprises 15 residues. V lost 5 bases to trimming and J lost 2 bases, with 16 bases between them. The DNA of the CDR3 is TGTGCCAGCAGTCCCCGGCACAGGGATACCTACGAGCAGTACTTC. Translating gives CASSPRHRDTYEQYF.

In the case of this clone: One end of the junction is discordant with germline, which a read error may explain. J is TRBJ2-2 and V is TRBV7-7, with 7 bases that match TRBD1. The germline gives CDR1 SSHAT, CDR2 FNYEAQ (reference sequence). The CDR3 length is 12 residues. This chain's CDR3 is CASRAGGGELFF. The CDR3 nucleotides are TGTGCTAGCAGGGCAGGGGGCGGGGAGCTGTTTTTT.

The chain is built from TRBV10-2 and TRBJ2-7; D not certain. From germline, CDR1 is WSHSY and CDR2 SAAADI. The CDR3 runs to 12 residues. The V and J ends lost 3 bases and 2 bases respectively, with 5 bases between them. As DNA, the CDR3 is TGCGCCAGCAGTGACATTGCCTACGAGCAGTACTTC. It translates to CASSDIAYEQYF.

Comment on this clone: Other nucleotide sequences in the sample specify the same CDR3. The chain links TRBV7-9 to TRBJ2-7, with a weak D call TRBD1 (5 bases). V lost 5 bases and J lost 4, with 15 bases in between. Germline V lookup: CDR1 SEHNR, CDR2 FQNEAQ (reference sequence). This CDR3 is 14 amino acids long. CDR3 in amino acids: CASSPRQGVYEQYF. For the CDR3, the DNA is TGTGCCAGCAGCCCTCGGCAGGGTGTGTACGAGCAGTACTTC.

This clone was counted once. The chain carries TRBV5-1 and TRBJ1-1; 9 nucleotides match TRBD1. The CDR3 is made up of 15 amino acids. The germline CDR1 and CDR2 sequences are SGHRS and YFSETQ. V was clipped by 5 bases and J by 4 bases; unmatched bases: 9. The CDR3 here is CASSLQQGAGTEAFF. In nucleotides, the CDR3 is TGCGCCAGCAGTTTACAACAGGGGGCAGGCACTGAAGCTTTCTTT. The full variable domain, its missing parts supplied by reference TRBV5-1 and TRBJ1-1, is KAGVTQTPRYLIKTRGQQVTLSCSPISGHRSVSWYQQTPGQGLQFLFEYFSETQRNKGNFPGRFSGRQFSNSRSEMNVSTLELGDSALYLCASSLQQGAGTEAFFGQGTRLTVV.

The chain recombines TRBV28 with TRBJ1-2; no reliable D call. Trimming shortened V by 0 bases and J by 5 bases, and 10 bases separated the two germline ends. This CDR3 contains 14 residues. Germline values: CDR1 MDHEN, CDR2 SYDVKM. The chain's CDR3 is CASSLWGNNYGYTF. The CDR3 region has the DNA TGTGCCAGCAGTTTATGGGGGAATAATTATGGCTACACCTTC.

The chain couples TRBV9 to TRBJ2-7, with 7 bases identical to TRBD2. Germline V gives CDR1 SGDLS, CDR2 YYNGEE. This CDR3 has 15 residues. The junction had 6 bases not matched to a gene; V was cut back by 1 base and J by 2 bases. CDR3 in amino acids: CASSVYASGTYEQYF. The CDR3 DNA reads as TGTGCCAGCAGCGTATATGCTAGCGGAACCTACGAGCAGTACTTC.

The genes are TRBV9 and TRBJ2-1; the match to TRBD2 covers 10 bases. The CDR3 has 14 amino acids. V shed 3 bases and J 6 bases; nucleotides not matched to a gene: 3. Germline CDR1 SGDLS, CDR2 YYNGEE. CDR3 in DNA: TGTGCCAGCAGCGACCGACTAGCGGGCAATGAGCAGTTCTTC. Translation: CASSDRLAGNEQFF. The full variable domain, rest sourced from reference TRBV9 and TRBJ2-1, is DSGVTQTPKHLITATGQRVTLRCSPRSGDLSVYWYQQSLDQGLQFLIQYYNGEERAKGNILERFSAQQFPDLHSELNLSSLELGDSALYFCASSDRLAGNEQFFGPGTRLTVL.

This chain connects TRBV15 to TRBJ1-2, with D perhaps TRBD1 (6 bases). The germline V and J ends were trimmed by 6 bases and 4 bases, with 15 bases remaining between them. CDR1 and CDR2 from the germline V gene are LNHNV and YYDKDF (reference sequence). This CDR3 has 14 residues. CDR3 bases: TGTGCCACCAGAACGGCAGGGGAGATCTATGGCTACACCTTC. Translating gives CATRTAGEIYGYTF.

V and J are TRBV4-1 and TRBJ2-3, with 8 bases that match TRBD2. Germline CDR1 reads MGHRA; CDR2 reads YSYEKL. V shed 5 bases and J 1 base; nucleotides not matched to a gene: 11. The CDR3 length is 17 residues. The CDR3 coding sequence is TGCGCCAGCAGCTCCTCGGGAGCGGGAGTGGGCACAGATACGCAGTATTTT. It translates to CASSSSGAGVGTDTQYF.

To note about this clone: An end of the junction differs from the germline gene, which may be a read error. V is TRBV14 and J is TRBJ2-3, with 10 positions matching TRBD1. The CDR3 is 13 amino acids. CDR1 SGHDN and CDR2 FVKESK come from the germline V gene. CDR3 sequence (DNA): TGTGCCAGCAGCTTTGACAGGGGGCGCTACCAGGATTTT. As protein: CASSFDRGRYQDF.

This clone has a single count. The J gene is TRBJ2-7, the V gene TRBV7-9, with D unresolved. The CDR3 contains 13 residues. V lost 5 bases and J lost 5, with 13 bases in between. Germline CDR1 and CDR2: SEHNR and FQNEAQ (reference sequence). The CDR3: CASSPGRMDEQYF. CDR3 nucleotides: TGTGCCAGCAGCCCCGGACGTATGGACGAGCAGTACTTC.

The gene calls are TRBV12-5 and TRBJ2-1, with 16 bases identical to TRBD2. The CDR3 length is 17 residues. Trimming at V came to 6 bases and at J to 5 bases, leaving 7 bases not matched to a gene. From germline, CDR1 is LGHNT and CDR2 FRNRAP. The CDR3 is CASGNGTSGRENNEQFF. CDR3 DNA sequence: TGTGCTAGTGGAAACGGGACTAGCGGGAGGGAAAACAATGAGCAGTTCTTC.

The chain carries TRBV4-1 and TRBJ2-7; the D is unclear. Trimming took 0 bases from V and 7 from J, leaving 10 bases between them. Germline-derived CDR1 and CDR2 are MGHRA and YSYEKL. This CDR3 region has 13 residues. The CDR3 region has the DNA TGCGCCAGCAGCCAAGATGAGCTCTGGGAGCAGTACTTC. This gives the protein CASSQDELWEQYF.

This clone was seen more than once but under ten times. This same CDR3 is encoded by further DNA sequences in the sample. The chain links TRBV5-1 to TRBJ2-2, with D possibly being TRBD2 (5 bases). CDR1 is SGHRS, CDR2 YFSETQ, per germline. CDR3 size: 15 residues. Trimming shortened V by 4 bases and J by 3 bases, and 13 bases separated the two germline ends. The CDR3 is CASSPGVSDTGELFF. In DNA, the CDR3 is TGCGCCAGCAGCCCCGGTGTTAGCGACACCGGGGAGCTGTTTTTT.

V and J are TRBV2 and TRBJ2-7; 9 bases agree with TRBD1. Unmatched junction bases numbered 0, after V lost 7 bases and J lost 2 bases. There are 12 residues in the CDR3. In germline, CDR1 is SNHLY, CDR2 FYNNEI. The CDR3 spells CASNRGPYEQYF. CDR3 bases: TGTGCCAGCAACAGGGGGCCCTACGAGCAGTACTTC.

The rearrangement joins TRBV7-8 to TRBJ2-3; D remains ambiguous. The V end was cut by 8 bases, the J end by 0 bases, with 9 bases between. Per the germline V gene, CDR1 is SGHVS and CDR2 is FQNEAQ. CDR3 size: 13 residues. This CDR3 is CASEDHSTDTQYF. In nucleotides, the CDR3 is TGTGCCAGCGAGGACCACAGCACAGATACGCAGTATTTT.